This record covers a single TCR beta chain. The sample originates from a study of cytotoxic CD8 clonotypes in ibrutinib-treated CLL. Whole-study context: Productive templates averaged 255,043 per sample, and productive rearrangements around 97,000.

This table comes from immunoSEQ multiplex PCR, and its TCRdb copy is limited to in-frame clones, with some not included. The table shows about 300,000 clones, with roughly three quarters occurring only once. Germline V CDR1 and CDR2: LNHDA, SQIVND (reference sequence). The CDR3 covers 14 residues. Trimming cost V 4 bases and J 1 base; bases outside gene matches: 3. J is TRBJ1-1 and V is TRBV19; TRBD1 aligns across 7 bases. This receptor was obtained from a human donor with chronic lymphocytic leukemia. The source material was PBMCs, sampled at disease progression, from a patient treated with ibrutinib. The chain's CDR3 is CASSRQGSNTEAFF. In nucleotides, the CDR3 is TGTGCCAGTAGTAGACAGGGCTCGAACACTGAAGCTTTCTTT.